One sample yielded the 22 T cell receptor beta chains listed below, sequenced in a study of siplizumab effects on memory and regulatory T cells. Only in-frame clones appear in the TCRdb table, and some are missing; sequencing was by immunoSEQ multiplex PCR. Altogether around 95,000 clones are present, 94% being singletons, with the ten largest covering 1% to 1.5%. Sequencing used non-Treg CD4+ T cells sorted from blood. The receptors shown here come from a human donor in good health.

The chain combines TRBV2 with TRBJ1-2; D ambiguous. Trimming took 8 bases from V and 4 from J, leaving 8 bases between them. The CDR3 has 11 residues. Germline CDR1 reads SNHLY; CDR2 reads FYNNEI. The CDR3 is CASDDFYGYTF. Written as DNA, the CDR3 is TGTGCCAGCGACGATTTCTATGGCTACACCTTC.

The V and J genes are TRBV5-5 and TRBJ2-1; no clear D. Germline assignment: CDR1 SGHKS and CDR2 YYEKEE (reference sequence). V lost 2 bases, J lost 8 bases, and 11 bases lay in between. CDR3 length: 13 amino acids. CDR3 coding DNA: TGTGCCAGCAGCTTATCTATAGGCGATGAGCAGTTCTTC. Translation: CASSLSIGDEQFF. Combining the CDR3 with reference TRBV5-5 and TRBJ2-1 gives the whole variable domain DAGVTQSPTHLIKTRGQQVTLRCSPISGHKSVSWYQQVLGQGPQFIFQYYEKEERGRGNFPDRFSARQFPNYSSELNVNALLLGDSALYLCASSLSIGDEQFFGPGTRLTVL.

The CDR3 spells CASSFAGTRGSRNEQFF. As DNA, the CDR3 is TGTGCCAGCAGCTTTGCCGGGACTAGGGGCTCTCGCAATGAGCAGTTCTTC. This chain connects TRBV7-9 to TRBJ2-1; 8 nucleotides line up with TRBD2. The CDR3 is 17 residues long. From germline, CDR1 is SEHNR and CDR2 FQNEAQ (reference sequence). Germline trimming cut 3 bases from V and 6 bases from J; bases unmatched to any gene: 13. The variable domain in full, completed from reference TRBV7-9 and TRBJ2-1, reads DTGVSQNPRHKITKRGQNVTFRCDPISEHNRLYWYRQTLGQGPEFLTYFQNEAQLEKSRLLSDRFSAERPKGSFSTLEIQRTEQGDSAMYLCASSFAGTRGSRNEQFFGPGTRLTVL.

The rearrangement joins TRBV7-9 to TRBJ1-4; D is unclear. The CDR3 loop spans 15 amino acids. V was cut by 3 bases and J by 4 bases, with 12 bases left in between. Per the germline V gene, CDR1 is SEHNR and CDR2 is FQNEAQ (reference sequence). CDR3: CASSFWGGGNEKLFF. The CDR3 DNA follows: TGTGCCAGCAGCTTTTGGGGTGGCGGTAATGAAAAACTGTTTTTT.

The chain's CDR3 is CASRTGQGLGPQHF. The CDR3 DNA is TGTGCCAGCAGGACAGGACAGGGATTGGGGCCCCAGCATTTT. This chain connects TRBV28 to TRBJ1-5, with TRBD1 identical over 8 bases. The CDR3 is 14 amino acids. Germline V lookup: CDR1 MDHEN, CDR2 SYDVKM. The trim removed 6 bases at V and 9 bases at J, leaving 10 bases unmatched.

The CDR3: CARSSHRGLSTYGYTF. The CDR3 nucleotides read TGTGCCAGAAGCTCCCACAGGGGGCTTTCGACCTATGGCTACACCTTC. This chain links TRBV7-5 with TRBJ1-2; TRBD1 is taken as the D call from the table, unchecked against the DNA. TRBV7-5 is labeled a pseudogene. The CDR3 has 16 residues.

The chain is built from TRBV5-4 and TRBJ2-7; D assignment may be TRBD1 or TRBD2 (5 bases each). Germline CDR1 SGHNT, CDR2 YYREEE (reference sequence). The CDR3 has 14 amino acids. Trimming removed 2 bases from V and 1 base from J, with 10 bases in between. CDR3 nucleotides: TGTGCCAGCAGCTTTTTGGGACGGTCCTACGAGCAGTACTTC. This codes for CASSFLGRSYEQYF.

In nucleotides, the CDR3 is TGTGCCAGCAGCGAGTCTCCTGGAGGCAAAAACATTCAGTACTTC. Protein sequence: CASSESPGGKNIQYF. The chain carries TRBV9 and TRBJ2-4; possibly TRBD2 for D (5 bases). Trimming cost V 3 bases and J 3 bases, with 13 bases left between them. The CDR3 is 15 residues long. Germline V gene lookup returns CDR1 SGDLS and CDR2 YYNGEE.

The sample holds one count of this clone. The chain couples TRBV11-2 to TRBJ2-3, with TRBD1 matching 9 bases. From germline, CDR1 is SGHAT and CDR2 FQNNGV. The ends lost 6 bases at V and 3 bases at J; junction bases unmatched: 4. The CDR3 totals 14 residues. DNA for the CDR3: TGTGCCAGCAGTCTGGGACAGGGAACAGATACGCAGTATTTT. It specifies CASSLGQGTDTQYF.

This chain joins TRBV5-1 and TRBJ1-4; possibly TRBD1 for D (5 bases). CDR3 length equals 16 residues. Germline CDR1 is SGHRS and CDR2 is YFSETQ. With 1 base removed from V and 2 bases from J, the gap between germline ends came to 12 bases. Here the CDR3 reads CASSLWGGSTNEKLFF. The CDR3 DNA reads TGCGCCAGCAGCTTGTGGGGGGGATCGACTAATGAAAAACTGTTTTTT. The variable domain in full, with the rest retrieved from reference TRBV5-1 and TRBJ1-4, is KAGVTQTPRYLIKTRGQQVTLSCSPISGHRSVSWYQQTPGQGLQFLFEYFSETQRNKGNFPGRFSGRQFSNSRSEMNVSTLELGDSALYLCASSLWGGSTNEKLFFGSGTQLSVL.

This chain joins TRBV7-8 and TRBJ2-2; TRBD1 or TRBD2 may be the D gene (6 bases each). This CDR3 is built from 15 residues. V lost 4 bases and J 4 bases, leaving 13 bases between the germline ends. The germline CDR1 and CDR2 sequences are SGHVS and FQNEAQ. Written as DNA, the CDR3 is TGTGCCAGCAGCTGGGGGGCAGGGTCCACCGGGGAGCTGTTTTTT. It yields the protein CASSWGAGSTGELFF.

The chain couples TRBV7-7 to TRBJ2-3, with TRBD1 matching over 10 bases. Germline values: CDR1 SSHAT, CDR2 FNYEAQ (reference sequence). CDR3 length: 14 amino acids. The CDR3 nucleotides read TGTGCTGTCGGGGGGACAGGGGAGGCAGATACGCAGTATTTT. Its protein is CAVGGTGEADTQYF.

This chain's CDR3 is CAIQTTTEAFF. CDR3 DNA: TGTGCCATTCAAACTACTACTGAAGCTTTCTTT. This chain joins TRBV28 and TRBJ1-1; no firm D call. Germline values: CDR1 MDHEN, CDR2 SYDVKM. Trimming shortened V by 10 bases and J by 5 bases, and 11 bases separated the two germline ends. CDR3 length: 11 residues.

CDR3: CASSVGSSGGTDTQYF. The CDR3 DNA sequence: TGTGCCAGCAGCGTAGGTTCTAGCGGGGGAACAGATACGCAGTATTTT. The V gene is TRBV9, the J gene TRBJ2-3; 10 nucleotides match TRBD2. Per germline, CDR1 SGDLS and CDR2 YYNGEE. The length of the CDR3 is 16 residues. V shed 0 bases and J 3 bases; nucleotides not matched to a gene: 4.

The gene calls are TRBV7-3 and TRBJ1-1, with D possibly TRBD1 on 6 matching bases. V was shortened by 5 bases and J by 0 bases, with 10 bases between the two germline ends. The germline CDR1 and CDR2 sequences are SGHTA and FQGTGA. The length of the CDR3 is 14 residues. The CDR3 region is CASSPGGMNTEAFF. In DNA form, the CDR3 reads TGTGCCAGCAGCCCTGGGGGCATGAACACTGAAGCTTTCTTT.

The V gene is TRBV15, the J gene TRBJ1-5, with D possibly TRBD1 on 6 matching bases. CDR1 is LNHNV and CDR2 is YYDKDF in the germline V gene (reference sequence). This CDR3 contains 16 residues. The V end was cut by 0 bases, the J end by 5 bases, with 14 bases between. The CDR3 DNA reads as TGTGCCACCAGCAGAGACTTGGACAGAGCCGATCAGCCCCAGCATTTT. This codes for CATSRDLDRADQPQHF.

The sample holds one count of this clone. CDR3 bases: TGTGCCAGCAGCTCTGCCCGGCAGGGTCTCTACGAGCAGTACTTC. This translates into CASSSARQGLYEQYF. The J gene is TRBJ2-5, the V gene TRBV11-2, with a weak D call TRBD1 (5 bases). TRBJ2-7 matches the DNA end more closely, so the J call is doubtful. The CDR3 consists of 15 residues. Germline assignment: CDR1 SGHAT and CDR2 FQNNGV.

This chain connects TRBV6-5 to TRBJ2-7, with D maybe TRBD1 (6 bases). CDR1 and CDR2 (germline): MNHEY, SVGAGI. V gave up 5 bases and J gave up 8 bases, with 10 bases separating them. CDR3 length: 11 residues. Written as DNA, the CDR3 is TGTGCCAGCAGTAAGACAGGACAGCAGTACTTC. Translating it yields CASSKTGQQYF.

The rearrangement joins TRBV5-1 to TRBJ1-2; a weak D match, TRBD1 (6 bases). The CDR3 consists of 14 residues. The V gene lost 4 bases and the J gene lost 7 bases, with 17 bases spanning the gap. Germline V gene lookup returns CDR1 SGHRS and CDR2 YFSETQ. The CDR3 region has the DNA TGCGCCAGCAGCCCGACAGGATACTCCGGTGGCTACACCTTC. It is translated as CASSPTGYSGGYTF. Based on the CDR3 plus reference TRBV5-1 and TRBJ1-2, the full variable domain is KAGVTQTPRYLIKTRGQQVTLSCSPISGHRSVSWYQQTPGQGLQFLFEYFSETQRNKGNFPGRFSGRQFSNSRSEMNVSTLELGDSALYLCASSPTGYSGGYTFGSGTRLTVV.

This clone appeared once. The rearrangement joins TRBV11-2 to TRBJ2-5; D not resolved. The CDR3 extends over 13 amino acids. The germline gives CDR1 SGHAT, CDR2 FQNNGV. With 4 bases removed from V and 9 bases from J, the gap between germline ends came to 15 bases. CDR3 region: CASSSSKEMSQYF. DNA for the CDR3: TGTGCCAGCAGCTCCAGTAAAGAGATGTCCCAGTACTTC.

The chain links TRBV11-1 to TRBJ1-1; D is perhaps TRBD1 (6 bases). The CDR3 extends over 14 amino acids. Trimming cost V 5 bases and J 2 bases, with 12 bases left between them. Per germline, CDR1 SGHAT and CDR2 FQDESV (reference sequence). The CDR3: CASSLQQGNTEAFF. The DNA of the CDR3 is TGTGCCAGCAGCCTTCAACAGGGAAACACTGAAGCTTTCTTT.

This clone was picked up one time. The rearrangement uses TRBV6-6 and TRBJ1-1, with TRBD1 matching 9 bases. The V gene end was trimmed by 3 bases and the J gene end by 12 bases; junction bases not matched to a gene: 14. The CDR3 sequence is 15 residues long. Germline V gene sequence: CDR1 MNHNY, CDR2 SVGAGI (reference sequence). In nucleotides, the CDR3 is TGTGCCAGCAGTTATCCGTTTAAGGACAGGGGAAGGTCTTTCTTT. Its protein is CASSYPFKDRGRSFF.